This entry describes one T cell receptor beta chain. Its specificity is unknown. This sample is part of a study of T cells in Graves' hyperthyroidism and ophthalmopathy. Study results and limitations: Blood samples included most of the expanded thyroid clonotypes exceeding 0.001. Progression to ophthalmopathy was predicted a median of 6.5 months early.

Newly diagnosed hyperthyroidism, duration under 2 months, in patients aged 18 to 65. Per the germline V gene, CDR1 is SEHNR and CDR2 is FQNEAQ (reference sequence). The ends lost 3 bases at V and 6 bases at J; junction bases unmatched: 5. The CDR3 totals 15 residues. Template material for amplifying TCR beta CDR3 regions consisted of RNA transcripts. HTBI primers were used for first-round RT-PCR of the TCR CDR3. TCRdb re-derived calls from the multiplex PCR reads in MiXCR, one entry per CDR3 protein. The table lists 530,000 or so distinct CDR3 sequences, more than 45% of them singletons, with around 7.7% in the top ten.

The receptor comes from a woman aged 18-35 years with Graves' hyperthyroidism. Sequencing used peripheral blood or thyroid tissue (not recorded which). This chain uses TRBV7-9 with TRBJ1-4; 9 nucleotides align to TRBD1. The CDR3 nucleotides are TGTGCCAGCAGCTTTGGACAGGGGATGGATGAAAAACTGTTTTTT. Its protein is CASSFGQGMDEKLFF.